The table lists the clone carrying this T cell receptor (beta chain) with a few counts. The sample is drawn from a study of CDR3 diversity in severe acne. The CDR3 is 14 residues long. Per germline, CDR1 SGHVS and CDR2 FNYEAQ. V shed 5 bases, J shed 1 base, and the junction held 4 bases outside the gene matches. TCRdb independently ran MiXCR on the PCR reads; one entry per CDR3 protein. The sample includes over 85,000 distinct CDR3 sequences, roughly half of them seen just once. The source is a male donor with acne. The chain has TRBV7-6 and TRBJ2-7; TRBD1 matches at 8 bases. Specimen: blood. The CDR3 region is CASSPDRDSYEQYF. CDR3 nucleotides: TGTGCCAGCAGCCCGGACAGGGATTCCTACGAGCAGTACTTC.